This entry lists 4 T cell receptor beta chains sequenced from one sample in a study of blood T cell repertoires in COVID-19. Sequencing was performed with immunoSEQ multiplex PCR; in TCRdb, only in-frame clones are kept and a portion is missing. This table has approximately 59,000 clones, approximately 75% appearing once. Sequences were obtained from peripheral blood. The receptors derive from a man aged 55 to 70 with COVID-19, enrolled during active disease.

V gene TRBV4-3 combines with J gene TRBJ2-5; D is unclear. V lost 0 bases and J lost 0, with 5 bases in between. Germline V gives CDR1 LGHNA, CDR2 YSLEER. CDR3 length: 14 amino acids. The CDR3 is CASSQEENQETQYF. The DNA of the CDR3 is TGCGCCAGCAGCCAAGAGGAGAACCAAGAGACCCAGTACTTC.

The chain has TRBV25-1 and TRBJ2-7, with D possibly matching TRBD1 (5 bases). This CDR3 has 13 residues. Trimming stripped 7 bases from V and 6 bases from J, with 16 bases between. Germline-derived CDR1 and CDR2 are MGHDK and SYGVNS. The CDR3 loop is CASKDTPLGEQYF. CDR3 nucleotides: TGTGCCAGCAAGGACACCCCTTTAGGCGAGCAGTACTTC.

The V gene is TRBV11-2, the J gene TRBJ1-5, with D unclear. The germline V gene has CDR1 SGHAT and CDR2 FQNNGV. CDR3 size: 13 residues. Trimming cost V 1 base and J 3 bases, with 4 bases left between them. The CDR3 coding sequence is TGTGCCAGCAGCTTAGGGCTCAATCAGCCCCAGCATTTT. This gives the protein CASSLGLNQPQHF.

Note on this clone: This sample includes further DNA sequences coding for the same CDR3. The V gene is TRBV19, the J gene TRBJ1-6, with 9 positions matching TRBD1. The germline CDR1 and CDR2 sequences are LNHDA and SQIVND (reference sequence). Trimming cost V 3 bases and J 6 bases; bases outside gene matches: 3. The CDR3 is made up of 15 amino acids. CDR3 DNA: TGTGCCAGTAGTATCCCGGGACAGGGTAATTCACCCCTCCACTTT. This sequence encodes CASSIPGQGNSPLHF.